Listed here are 21 T cell receptor beta chains from one sample, sequenced in a study of tumor-infiltrating lymphocytes in primary liver carcinoma. Unsorted bulk tissue of roughly 17-33 mg yielded co-extracted RNA and DNA. TCR beta cDNA was reverse-transcribed from approximately 0.45 ug of total RNA. The reaction used a constant-region primer and ProtoScript II reverse transcriptase. Amplification in three nested multiplex PCR rounds with slightly modified ARM-PCR gave rise to TCR beta libraries. PCR rounds one and two used TRBV1-TRBV30 forward primers with a C-beta reverse primer for roughly 9 cycles each. In TCRdb, the multiplex PCR reads were re-called with MiXCR into one record per CDR3 protein. The data contain fewer than 75,000 distinct CDR3 sequences, about two thirds of them singletons. The sequenced sample was liver tumor tissue from sampling region 4. The subset is: tumor region T4, right-lateral pole. The receptors were sampled from a middle-aged man with primary liver carcinoma and hepatitis B virus infection.

This clonotype was observed a few times. Mismatch with germline at one junction end may stem from a read error. This chain joins TRBV10-2 and TRBJ2-1; 10 nucleotides align to TRBD1. This CDR3 comprises 15 residues. The germline V gene encodes CDR1 WSHSY and CDR2 SAAADI. CDR3 loop: CTSSYRDRGHNEQFF. The CDR3 DNA sequence: TGCACCAGCAGTTACCGGGACAGGGGCCACAATGAGCAGTTCTTC.

This clonotype has just a few counts. One end of the junction does not line up with germline, which may come from a read error. The V and J genes are TRBV4-2 and TRBJ2-5, with 8 nucleotides matching TRBD2. The CDR3 loop spans 16 amino acids. CDR1 is LGHNA and CDR2 is YNFKEQ in the germline V gene. CDR3 bases: TGTGCCAGCAGCCAAGCGTCTAGCGGGTTTCAAGAGGCCCAGTACTTC. Residues: CASSQASSGFQEAQYF.

A word on this clonotype: The junction departs from germline at one end; a sequencing error may be responsible. The chain is built from TRBV6-1 and TRBJ2-5; 8 positions agree with TRBD1. CDR1 and CDR2 from the germline V gene are MNHNS and SASEGT. The CDR3 is made up of 15 amino acids. The CDR3 reads CASSTYRTGRKTQYF. In nucleotides, the CDR3 is TGTGCCAGCAGCACTTACCGGACAGGGAGAAAGACTCAGTACTTC.

With respect to this clonotype: Its ends do not fully match the called genes, so a read error is possible. This chain uses TRBV4-1 with TRBJ2-5; TRBD1 is a possible D gene (6 bases). Germline CDR1 reads MGHRA; CDR2 reads YSYEKL. This CDR3 has 18 amino acids. CDR3 protein: CASSQESRGASTGETQYF. For the CDR3, the DNA is TGCGCTAGCAGCCAAGAGTCCCGAGGGGCGTCCACAGGGGAGACCCAGTACTTC.

Sample share makes this clonotype medium-sized. The V gene is TRBV11-2, the J gene TRBJ2-1; TRBD2 is a possible D gene (5 bases). Trimming cost V 3 bases and J 8 bases, with 11 bases left between them. Germline V gene data show CDR1 as SGHAT and CDR2 as FQNNGV. The CDR3 is made up of 13 amino acids. In DNA, the CDR3 is TGTGCCAGCAGCTTTGACGCTAGCTATGAGCAGTTCTTC. This encodes CASSFDASYEQFF.

A remark on this clonotype: A read error may explain this, as a much larger clone is one base away. The gene calls are TRBV28 and TRBJ1-2; 8 positions match TRBD1. The ends lost 6 bases at V and 6 bases at J; junction bases unmatched: 15. Germline V gene data show CDR1 as MDHEN and CDR2 as SYDVKM. This CDR3 has 16 residues. The DNA for the CDR3 is TGTGCCAGCAGCCTTCCGGGACAGGTATCGATCAATGGCTACACCTTC. It translates to CASSLPGQVSINGYTF.

This clonotype has more than one count but fewer than ten. Here the CDR3 omits its conserved ending phenylalanine or tryptophan, so a read error is the likely source. The rearrangement links TRBV4-2 to TRBJ2-1, with 14 nucleotides matching TRBD2. The J segment lost 12 bases and the V segment lost 3 bases, leaving 10 bases of the junction unmatched. Germline-derived CDR1 and CDR2 are LGHNA and YNFKEQ. The CDR3 is 16 amino acids. Written as DNA, the CDR3 is TGTGCCAGCAGCCAGCCGGGACTAGCGGGAGATAGGGGGCAGTTCTTA. Protein: CASSQPGLAGDRGQFL.

For this clonotype: Germline is not matched at one junction end, which may reflect a read error. The chain joins TRBV5-4 to TRBJ2-7; D uncertain. The CDR3 is made up of 15 amino acids. In germline, CDR1 is SGHNT, CDR2 YYREEE (reference sequence). CDR3 sequence reads: CSSSLFGGPSCEQYF. Written as DNA, the CDR3 is TGTTCCAGCAGCTTGTTCGGTGGCCCCTCCTGCGAGCAGTACTTC.

The chain recombines TRBV6-2 or TRBV6-3 with TRBJ1-2, with D perhaps matching TRBD1 (5 bases). Germline CDR1 is MNHEY and CDR2 is SVGEGT. The CDR3 consists of 14 residues. V was cut by 4 bases and J by 5 bases, with 14 bases left in between. CDR3 amino acids: CASSLGPQRYGYTF. CDR3 coding DNA: TGTGCCAGCAGTTTGGGGCCGCAACGTTATGGCTACACCTTC.

This clonotype was picked up many times. The chain has TRBV2 and TRBJ2-7; a possible D gene is TRBD1 (5 bases). Germline V gene lookup returns CDR1 SNHLY and CDR2 FYNNEI. The V gene lost 2 bases and the J gene lost 5 bases, with 10 bases spanning the gap. This CDR3 spans 13 amino acids. The CDR3 DNA reads TGTGCCAGCAGTGAACAGGGCATGAACGAGCAGTACTTC. Translating it yields CASSEQGMNEQYF.

V usage is TRBV29-1 and J usage is TRBJ2-5, with 12 positions matching TRBD2. Germline lookup yields CDR1 SQVTM and CDR2 ANQGSEA. J lost 2 bases, V lost 4 bases, and 11 bases had no gene match. This CDR3 is 17 amino acids long. CDR3 bases: TGCAGCGTTGTACTAGCGGGAGGCCGCCTCAGTCAAGAGACCCAGTACTTC. The encoded protein is CSVVLAGGRLSQETQYF.

The chain is built from TRBV5-4 and TRBJ2-5, with 9 bases fitting TRBD2. Germline V gene lookup returns CDR1 SGHNT and CDR2 YYREEE (reference sequence). The CDR3 consists of 15 residues. V lost 6 bases to trimming and J lost 5 bases; unmatched junction nucleotides: 11. The chain's CDR3 is CASNLSGTSFETQYF. CDR3 nucleotide sequence: TGTGCCAGCAACCTTTCCGGGACTAGCTTTGAGACCCAGTACTTC.

V gene TRBV11-2 combines with J gene TRBJ2-7, with 9 bases that match TRBD1. The CDR3 is 15 residues long. The germline V gene encodes CDR1 SGHAT and CDR2 FQNNGV. The ends lost 9 bases at V and 6 bases at J; junction bases unmatched: 15. The CDR3 loop reads CASSQGTGRASEQYF. DNA for the CDR3: TGTGCCAGTAGCCAAGGGACAGGGAGAGCCTCCGAGCAGTACTTC.

The chain combines TRBV11-3 with TRBJ2-1; D gene uncertain. CDR1 is SGHNT, CDR2 YENEEA, per germline. This CDR3 comprises 13 residues. Trimming removed 11 bases from V and 3 bases from J, with 14 bases in between. DNA of the CDR3: TGTGCCTGCACCTCCGGCTTCTACAATGAGCAGTTCTTC. Translation gives CACTSGFYNEQFF.

This clonotype was counted a few times. This sequence joins TRBV20-1 and TRBJ2-1; maybe TRBD2 (6 bases). There are 13 residues in the CDR3. Germline V gene data show CDR1 as DFQATT and CDR2 as SNEGSKA (reference sequence). V lost 3 bases, J lost 3 bases, and 9 bases lay in between. The CDR3 spells CSASLDYYNEQFF. The CDR3, as DNA: TGCAGTGCTAGTCTGGACTACTACAATGAGCAGTTCTTC.

In the case of this clonotype: Germline is not matched at one junction end, which may reflect a read error. V and J are TRBV6-2 or TRBV6-3 and TRBJ2-1; a weak D match, TRBD2 (5 bases). The germline V gene has CDR1 MNHEY and CDR2 SVGEGT. CDR3 size: 13 residues. The CDR3 sequence is CGSSEAEYNEQFF. CDR3 DNA sequence: TGTGGCAGCAGCGAAGCGGAGTACAATGAGCAGTTCTTC.

The J gene is TRBJ2-7, the V gene TRBV6-5; 8 nucleotides line up with TRBD1. The CDR3 loop spans 14 amino acids. Germline V gene data show CDR1 as MNHEY and CDR2 as SVGAGI. Trimming cost V 8 bases and J 5 bases; bases outside gene matches: 11. The CDR3 nucleotides read TGTGCCAGCGGTCCCCGGACAGGGAACGACGAGCAGTACTTC. Its protein is CASGPRTGNDEQYF.

A remark on this clonotype: Without the conserved terminal phenylalanine or tryptophan, this CDR3 likely stems from a read error. This chain joins TRBV24-1 and TRBJ2-1, with D maybe TRBD1 (6 bases). Germline loops: CDR1 KGHDR, CDR2 SFDVKD. CDR3 length: 17 amino acids. V gave up 0 bases and J gave up 5 bases, with 16 bases separating them. As DNA, the CDR3 is TGTGCCACCAGTGATTTGCGCCGGGACAAGGGGGACAATGAGCAGTTCTTA. Residues: CATSDLRRDKGDNEQFL.

A note on this clonotype: At one end, the junction sequence differs from germline, possibly due to a read error. The rearrangement joins TRBV11-2 to TRBJ1-1; 7 nucleotides agree with TRBD1. CDR1 and CDR2 from the germline V gene are SGHAT and FQNNGV. The CDR3 extends over 16 amino acids. CDR3 coding DNA: TGTGTCAGCAGCCCATCCAGGGGGTTGGTGAACACTGGAGCTCTCTTT. Protein product: CVSSPSRGLVNTGALF.

Notes on this clonotype: The junction departs from the called germline gene at one end, perhaps through a read error. The rearrangement links TRBV14 to TRBJ1-1; 12 bases match TRBD1. CDR3 length: 17 residues. In germline, CDR1 is SGHDN, CDR2 FVKESK. CDR3 sequence (DNA): TGTGTCAGCAGCCAAGAAGGGACAGGGGGCCGGGACACTGAAGCTTTCTTT. Protein product: CVSSQEGTGGRDTEAFF.

The sample holds a few counts of this clonotype. The conserved phenylalanine or tryptophan is not found at the CDR3 terminus, so this likely reflects a read error. The chain has TRBV6-2 or TRBV6-3 and TRBJ2-7, with 9 nucleotides matching TRBD2. In germline, CDR1 is MNHEY, CDR2 SVGEGT. Losses at the gene ends were 9 bases for V and 4 bases for J; bases not matched to a gene: 13. CDR3 length: 15 residues. The CDR3 region has the DNA TGTGCCAGTAGCACTCCGACTAGCGGAGGGTACGAGCAGTACTCC. Translating it yields CASSTPTSGGYEQYS.